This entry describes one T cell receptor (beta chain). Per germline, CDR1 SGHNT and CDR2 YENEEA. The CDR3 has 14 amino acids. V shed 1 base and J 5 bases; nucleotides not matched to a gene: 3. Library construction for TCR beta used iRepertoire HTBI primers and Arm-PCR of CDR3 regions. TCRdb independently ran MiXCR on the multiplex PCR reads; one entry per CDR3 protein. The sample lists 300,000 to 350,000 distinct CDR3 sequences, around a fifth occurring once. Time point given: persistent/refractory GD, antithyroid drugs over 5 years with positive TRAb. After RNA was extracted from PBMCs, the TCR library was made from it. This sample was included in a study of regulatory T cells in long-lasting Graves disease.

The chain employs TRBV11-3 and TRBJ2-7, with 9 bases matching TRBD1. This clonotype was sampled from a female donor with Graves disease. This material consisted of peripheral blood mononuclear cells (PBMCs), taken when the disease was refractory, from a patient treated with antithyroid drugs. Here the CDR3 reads CASSLVDRGHEQYF. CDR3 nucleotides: TGTGCCAGCAGCTTAGTGGACAGGGGCCACGAGCAGTACTTC.